The 2 T cell receptor beta chains listed next were all sequenced from one sample in a study of cytomegalovirus exposure and HLA in healthy donors. PCR used 60 Vbeta primers and 13 Jbeta primers. Some clones are missing from TCRdb's copy, which holds only in-frame ones; the method was immunoSEQ multiplex PCR. Of roughly 86,000 clones in the sample, roughly 85% were seen once. Source material: PBMCs. Receptors were obtained from a female donor in good health and CMV-seronegative.

In its sample, this clone was seen once. V gene TRBV2 combines with J gene TRBJ1-2; no firm D call. Germline values: CDR1 SNHLY, CDR2 FYNNEI. V lost 8 bases, J lost 2 bases, and 6 bases lay in between. CDR3 length: 11 residues. Here the CDR3 reads CASHSNYGYTF. CDR3 DNA: TGTGCCAGCCACTCAAACTATGGCTACACCTTC.

The rearrangement links TRBV6-6 to TRBJ1-1; the match to TRBD1 covers 7 bases. Unmatched junction bases numbered 13, after V lost 8 bases and J lost 7 bases. Germline CDR1 is MNHNY and CDR2 is SVGAGI (reference sequence). This CDR3 spans 14 amino acids. CDR3 residues: CASYRGPTHLEAFF. DNA of the CDR3: TGTGCCAGCTACAGGGGCCCCACCCATCTTGAAGCTTTCTTT.